The 15 T cell receptor beta chains below come from one sample, sequenced in a study of CD8 T cells in Susac syndrome. Random hexamers were used to reverse transcribe the RNA input (roughly 0.5 to 1 ug). From the immunoSEQ multiplex PCR reads, TCRdb called clonotypes with MiXCR, one entry per CDR3 protein. This sample has about 190,000 distinct CDR3 sequences, with 85% to 95% found just once. The sequencing sample was made of CD4+ T cells from PBMCs. These TCRs come from a human donor in good health.

V usage is TRBV10-1 and J usage is TRBJ2-1; TRBD1 is a possible D gene (7 bases). V lost 8 bases and J lost 8, with 16 bases in between. The CDR3 extends over 13 amino acids. The V gene's germline CDR1 is WNHNN and CDR2 SYGVQD (reference sequence). CDR3 sequence: CASASGGFDEQFF. The DNA for the CDR3 is TGCGCCAGCGCGTCAGGGGGGTTCGATGAGCAGTTCTTC.

This clonotype was seen only once. This chain connects TRBV3-1 to TRBJ2-1; 8 bases are a match to TRBD1. Trimming cost V 3 bases and J 3 bases; bases outside gene matches: 4. In germline, CDR1 is LGHDT, CDR2 YNNKEL (reference sequence). CDR3 length: 15 residues. The CDR3 here is CASSHRDRLYNEQFF. The CDR3 DNA reads as TGTGCCAGCAGCCATCGGGACAGGCTCTACAATGAGCAGTTCTTC.

The genes are TRBV30 and TRBJ1-2; D unresolved. The CDR3 runs 13 residues. Germline CDR1 GTSNPN, CDR2 SVGIG (reference sequence). V was trimmed by 0 bases and J by 9 bases, leaving 14 bases between them. DNA of the CDR3: TGTGCCTGGAGTGTAACCCCCCTTCAGCGCTACACCTTC. Its protein is CAWSVTPLQRYTF.

Written as DNA, the CDR3 is TGCAGCGTCATAGCAGGGGCTCGAACTGAAGCTTTCTTT. It yields the protein CSVIAGARTEAFF. The chain has TRBV29-1 and TRBJ1-1, with D possibly matching TRBD1 (6 bases). With 6 bases removed from V and 5 bases from J, the gap between germline ends came to 16 bases. Germline-derived CDR1 and CDR2 are SQVTM and ANQGSEA. The CDR3 runs 13 residues.

This rearrangement joins TRBV28 to TRBJ2-4; 9 bases agree with TRBD2. Germline V gene data show CDR1 as MDHEN and CDR2 as SYDVKM. With V trimmed by 5 bases and J by 6 bases, 14 bases remained unmatched. This CDR3 region has 17 residues. The CDR3 reads CASSPPGSGSERNIQYF. The CDR3 nucleotides read TGTGCCAGCAGTCCCCCAGGTAGCGGGAGCGAGAGAAACATTCAGTACTTC.

The chain joins TRBV15 to TRBJ1-1; D remains ambiguous. This CDR3 has 14 residues. V was trimmed by 0 bases and J by 7 bases, leaving 12 bases between them. CDR1 and CDR2 (germline): LNHNV, YYDKDF (reference sequence). The CDR3 sequence is CATSRDRGVSEAFF. The CDR3 bases are TGTGCCACCAGCAGAGATCGCGGGGTCAGTGAAGCTTTCTTT.

The chain recombines TRBV29-1 with TRBJ2-7, with 7 bases lining up with TRBD1. Unmatched junction bases numbered 5, after V lost 7 bases and J lost 2 bases. CDR1 is SQVTM and CDR2 is ANQGSEA in the germline V gene. The CDR3 has 12 residues. CDR3: CSAGQSPYEQYF. CDR3 bases: TGCAGCGCGGGACAGTCTCCCTACGAGCAGTACTTC.

CDR3 amino acids: CASRIPGSNEQFF. The DNA for the CDR3 is TGTGCCAGCAGAATTCCCGGGAGCAATGAGCAGTTCTTC. V and J are TRBV25-1 and TRBJ2-1; a weak D match, TRBD2 (6 bases). Germline V CDR1 and CDR2: MGHDK, SYGVNS. The CDR3 is 13 amino acids. With 6 bases removed from V and 6 bases from J, the gap between germline ends came to 12 bases.

The rearrangement uses TRBV20-1 and TRBJ1-5, with 9 bases that match TRBD1. Germline trimming cut 6 bases from V and 1 base from J; bases unmatched to any gene: 13. This CDR3 is built from 17 residues. CDR1 and CDR2 from the germline V gene are DFQATT and SNEGSKA (reference sequence). The CDR3 coding sequence is TGCAGTGCGGGGCGGGACAGGGAGCGGGGGAGCAATCAGCCCCAGCATTTT. Its translation is CSAGRDRERGSNQPQHF.

J is TRBJ2-7 and V is TRBV3-1; D might be TRBD1 (5 bases). The CDR3 has 16 residues. Germline lookup yields CDR1 LGHDT and CDR2 YNNKEL (reference sequence). V was pared by 0 bases and J by 7 bases, with 19 bases between. The CDR3 reads CASSQDLGQTAIEQYF. Written as DNA, the CDR3 is TGTGCCAGCAGCCAAGATTTGGGGCAGACTGCTATTGAGCAGTACTTC.

Written as DNA, the CDR3 is TGCAGTGCAACTACCCCCCCCTCTAACTATGGCTACACCTTC. Translating it yields CSATTPPSNYGYTF. The chain is built from TRBV20-1 and TRBJ1-2; D remains ambiguous. The CDR3 spans 14 residues. The germline V gene encodes CDR1 DFQATT and CDR2 SNEGSKA (reference sequence). Trimming took off 6 bases at V and 0 bases at J, with 14 bases between the two ends.

This clonotype is a singleton in its sample. The rearrangement joins TRBV13 to TRBJ2-1; TRBD2 aligns across 14 bases. CDR1 and CDR2 (germline): PRHDT, FYEKMQ (reference sequence). The CDR3 sequence is 21 residues long. V trimming: 3 bases; J trimming: 0 bases; junction bases outside the gene matches: 13. The CDR3 is CASSFTTSGLAGVSSYNEQFF. The CDR3 region has the DNA TGTGCCAGCAGCTTCACCACTTCGGGACTAGCGGGGGTCAGCTCCTACAATGAGCAGTTCTTC.

V and J are TRBV19 and TRBJ1-1; perhaps TRBD1 as D (5 bases). The CDR3 spans 14 residues. Trimming stripped 4 bases from V and 1 base from J, with 10 bases between. Germline V gene lookup returns CDR1 LNHDA and CDR2 SQIVND (reference sequence). The CDR3 coding sequence is TGTGCCAGTAGTAATTACAGGACGAACACTGAAGCTTTCTTT. This codes for CASSNYRTNTEAFF.

The rearrangement links TRBV4-3 to TRBJ2-5; D is unclear. V gave up 1 base and J gave up 5 bases, with 8 bases separating them. CDR1 and CDR2 from the germline V gene are LGHNA and YSLEER. The CDR3 covers 13 residues. CDR3 in DNA: TGCGCCAGCAGCCAAGTCATCGGCGAGACCCAGTACTTC. Its protein is CASSQVIGETQYF.

The chain combines TRBV18 with TRBJ1-1; D call uncertain. This CDR3 comprises 13 residues. The germline V gene encodes CDR1 KGHSH and CDR2 LQKENI. V was cut by 6 bases and J by 1 base, with 9 bases left in between. CDR3 in DNA: TGTGCCAGCTCTCCGGACGGGAACACTGAAGCTTTCTTT. Amino acids: CASSPDGNTEAFF.